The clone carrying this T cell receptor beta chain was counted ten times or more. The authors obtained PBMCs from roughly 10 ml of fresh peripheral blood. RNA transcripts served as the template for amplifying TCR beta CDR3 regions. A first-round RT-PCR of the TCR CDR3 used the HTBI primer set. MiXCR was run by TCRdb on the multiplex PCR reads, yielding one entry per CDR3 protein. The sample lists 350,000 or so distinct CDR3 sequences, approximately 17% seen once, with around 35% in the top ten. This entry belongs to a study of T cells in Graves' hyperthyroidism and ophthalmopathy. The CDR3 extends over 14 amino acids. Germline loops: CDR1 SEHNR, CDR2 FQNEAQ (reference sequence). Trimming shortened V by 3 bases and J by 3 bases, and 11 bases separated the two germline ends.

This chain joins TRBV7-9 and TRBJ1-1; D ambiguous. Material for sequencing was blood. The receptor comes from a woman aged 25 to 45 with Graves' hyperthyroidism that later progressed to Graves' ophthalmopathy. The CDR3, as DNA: TGTGCCAGCAGCTTGGAGGACTCGTACACTGAAGCTTTCTTT. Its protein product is CASSLEDSYTEAFF. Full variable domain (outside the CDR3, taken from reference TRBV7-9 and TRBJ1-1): DTGVSQNPRHKITKRGQNVTFRCDPISEHNRLYWYRQTLGQGPEFLTYFQNEAQLEKSRLLSDRFSAERPKGSFSTLEIQRTEQGDSAMYLCASSLEDSYTEAFFGQGTRLTVV.